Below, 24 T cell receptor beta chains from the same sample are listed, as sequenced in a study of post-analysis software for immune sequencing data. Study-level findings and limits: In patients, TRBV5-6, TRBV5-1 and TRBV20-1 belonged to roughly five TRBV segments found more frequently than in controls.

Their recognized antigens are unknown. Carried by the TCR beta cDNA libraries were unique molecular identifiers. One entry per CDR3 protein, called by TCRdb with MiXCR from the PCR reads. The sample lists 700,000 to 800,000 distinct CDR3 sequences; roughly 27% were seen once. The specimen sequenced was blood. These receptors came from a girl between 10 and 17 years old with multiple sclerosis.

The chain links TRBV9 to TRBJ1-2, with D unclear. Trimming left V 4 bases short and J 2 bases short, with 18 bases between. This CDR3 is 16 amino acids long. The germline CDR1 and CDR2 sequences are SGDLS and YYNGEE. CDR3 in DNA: TGTGCCAGCAGCCCTATTGTTACGGATTGGAACTATGGCTACACCTTC. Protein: CASSPIVTDWNYGYTF.

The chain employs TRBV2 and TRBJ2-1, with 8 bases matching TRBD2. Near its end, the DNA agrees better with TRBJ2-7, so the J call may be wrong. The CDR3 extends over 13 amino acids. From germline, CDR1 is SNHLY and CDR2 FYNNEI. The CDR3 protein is CASRAGGVDEQYF. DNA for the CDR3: TGTGCCAGCAGGGCCGGGGGGGTCGATGAGCAGTACTTC.

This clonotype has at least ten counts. The CDR3 DNA sequence: TGTGCCAGCAGTGGGTTGAAGGGTCGGTACAATGAGCAGTTCTTC. Amino acid sequence: CASSGLKGRYNEQFF. This rearrangement joins TRBV27 to TRBJ2-1; no clear D gene. The length of the CDR3 is 15 residues. Per germline, CDR1 MNHEY and CDR2 SMNVEV (reference sequence). V lost 5 bases, J lost 4 bases, and 15 bases lay in between.

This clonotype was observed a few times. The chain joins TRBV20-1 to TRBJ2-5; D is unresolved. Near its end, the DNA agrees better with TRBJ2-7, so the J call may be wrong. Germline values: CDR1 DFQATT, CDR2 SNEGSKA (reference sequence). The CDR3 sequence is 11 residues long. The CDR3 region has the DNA TGCAGTGCTGCGGACGGGCACGAGCAGTACTTC. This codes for CSAADGHEQYF.

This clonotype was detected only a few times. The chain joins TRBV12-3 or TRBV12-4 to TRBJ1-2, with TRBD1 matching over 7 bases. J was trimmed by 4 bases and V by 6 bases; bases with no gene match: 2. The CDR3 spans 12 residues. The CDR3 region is CASSGQVYGYTF. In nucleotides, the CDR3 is TGTGCCAGCAGCGGACAGGTCTATGGCTACACCTTC.

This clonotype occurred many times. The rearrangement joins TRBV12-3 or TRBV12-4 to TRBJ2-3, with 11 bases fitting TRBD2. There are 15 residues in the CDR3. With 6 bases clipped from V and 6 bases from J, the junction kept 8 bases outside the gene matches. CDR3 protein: CASSRGTSGADTQYF. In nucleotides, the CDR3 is TGTGCCAGCAGCCGAGGGACTAGCGGTGCTGATACGCAGTATTTT.

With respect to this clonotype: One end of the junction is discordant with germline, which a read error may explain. In nucleotides, the CDR3 is TGCAGTACTAGCGGGGGTACCAACGAGCAGTACTTC. The encoded protein is CSTSGGTNEQYF. J is TRBJ2-7 and V is TRBV20-1; TRBD2 agrees at 11 bases. Germline V gene data show CDR1 as DFQATT and CDR2 as SNEGSKA (reference sequence). The CDR3 loop spans 12 amino acids.

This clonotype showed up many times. CDR3 amino acids: CASSPRRGETQYF. CDR3 DNA: TGTGCCAGCAGCCCACGGAGGGGGGAGACCCAGTACTTC. This chain links TRBV28 with TRBJ2-5; D tentatively fits TRBD1 or TRBD2 (6 bases each). The germline gives CDR1 MDHEN, CDR2 SYDVKM. This CDR3 comprises 13 residues. The V end lost 6 bases, the J end lost 5 bases, and 13 bases lay between the germline ends.

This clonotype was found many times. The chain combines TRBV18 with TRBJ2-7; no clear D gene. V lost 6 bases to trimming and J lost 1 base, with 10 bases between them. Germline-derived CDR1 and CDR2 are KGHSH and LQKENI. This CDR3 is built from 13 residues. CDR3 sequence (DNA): TGTGCCAGCTCGCCTACCAAGTCCTACGAGCAGTACTTC. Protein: CASSPTKSYEQYF.

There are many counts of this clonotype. In DNA form, the CDR3 reads TGTGCCAGCAGCGTAGGACTAGGGATCTACGAGCAGTACTTC. Translation: CASSVGLGIYEQYF. The chain combines TRBV9 with TRBJ2-7; TRBD2 might be the D (6 bases). This CDR3 has 14 amino acids. V lost 0 bases and J 3 bases, leaving 10 bases between the germline ends. Germline V gene sequence: CDR1 SGDLS, CDR2 YYNGEE.

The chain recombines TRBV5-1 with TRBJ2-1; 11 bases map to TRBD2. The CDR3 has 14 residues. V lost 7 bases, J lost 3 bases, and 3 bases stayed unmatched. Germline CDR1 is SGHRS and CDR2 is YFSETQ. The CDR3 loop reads CASGTSGFYNEQFF. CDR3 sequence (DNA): TGCGCCAGCGGGACTAGCGGATTCTACAATGAGCAGTTCTTC.

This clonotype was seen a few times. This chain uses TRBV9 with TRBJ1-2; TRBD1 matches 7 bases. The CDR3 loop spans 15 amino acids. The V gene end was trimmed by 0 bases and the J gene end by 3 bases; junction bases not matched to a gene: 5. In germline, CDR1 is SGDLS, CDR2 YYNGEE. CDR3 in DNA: TGTGCCAGCAGCGTAGGAGGGGGCGAGGACTATGGCTACACCTTC. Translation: CASSVGGGEDYGYTF.

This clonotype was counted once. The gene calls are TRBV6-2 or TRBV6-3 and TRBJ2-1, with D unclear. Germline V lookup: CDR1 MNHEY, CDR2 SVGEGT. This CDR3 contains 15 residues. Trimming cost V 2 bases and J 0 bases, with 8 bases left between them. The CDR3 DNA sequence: TGTGCCAGCAGTTACCGAGCCTTCTCCTACAATGAGCAGTTCTTC. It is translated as CASSYRAFSYNEQFF.

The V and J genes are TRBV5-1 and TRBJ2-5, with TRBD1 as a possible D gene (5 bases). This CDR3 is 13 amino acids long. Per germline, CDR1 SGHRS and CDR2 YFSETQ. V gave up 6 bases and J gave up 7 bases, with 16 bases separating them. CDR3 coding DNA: TGCGCCAGCACCTATCAAGGGGTCCGGACCCAGTACTTC. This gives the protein CASTYQGVRTQYF. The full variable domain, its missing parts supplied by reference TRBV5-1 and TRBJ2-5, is KAGVTQTPRYLIKTRGQQVTLSCSPISGHRSVSWYQQTPGQGLQFLFEYFSETQRNKGNFPGRFSGRQFSNSRSEMNVSTLELGDSALYLCASTYQGVRTQYFGPGTRLLVL.

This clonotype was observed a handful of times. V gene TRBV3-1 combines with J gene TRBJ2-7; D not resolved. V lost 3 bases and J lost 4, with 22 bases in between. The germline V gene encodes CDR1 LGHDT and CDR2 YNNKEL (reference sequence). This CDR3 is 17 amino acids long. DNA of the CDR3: TGTGCCAGCAGCCAGTCAGGTTGGGCCTCAGATTTGTACGAGCAGTACTTC. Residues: CASSQSGWASDLYEQYF.

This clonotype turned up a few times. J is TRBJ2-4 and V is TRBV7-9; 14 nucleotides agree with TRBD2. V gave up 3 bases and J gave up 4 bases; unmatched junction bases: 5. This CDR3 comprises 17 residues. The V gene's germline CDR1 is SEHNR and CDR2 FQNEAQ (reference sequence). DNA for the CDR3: TGTGCCAGCAGCTTGGGGACTAGCGGGGGTCCGAAAAACATTCAGTACTTC. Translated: CASSLGTSGGPKNIQYF.

CDR3 in amino acids: CASSPVAGGTYEQYF. In nucleotides, the CDR3 is TGTGCCAGCAGCCCAGTAGCGGGGGGAACCTACGAGCAGTACTTC. This sequence joins TRBV7-2 and TRBJ2-7; 10 nucleotides agree with TRBD2. Germline V gene sequence: CDR1 SGHTA, CDR2 FQGNSA. The CDR3 runs 15 residues. Losses at the gene ends were 5 bases for V and 2 bases for J; bases not matched to a gene: 6.

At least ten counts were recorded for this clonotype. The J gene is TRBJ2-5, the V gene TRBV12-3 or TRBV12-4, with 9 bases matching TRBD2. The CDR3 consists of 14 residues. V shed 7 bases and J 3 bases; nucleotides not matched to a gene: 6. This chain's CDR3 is CASNDVAGEETQYF. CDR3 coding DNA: TGTGCCAGCAACGACGTAGCGGGGGAAGAGACCCAGTACTTC.

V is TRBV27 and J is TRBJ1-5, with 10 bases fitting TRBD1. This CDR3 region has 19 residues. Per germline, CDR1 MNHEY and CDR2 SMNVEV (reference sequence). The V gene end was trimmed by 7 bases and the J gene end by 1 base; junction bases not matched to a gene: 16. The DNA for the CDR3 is TGTGCCAGCAACTTACAACCGGGACAGGGGTTTGGGAGCAATCAGCCCCAGCATTTT. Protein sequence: CASNLQPGQGFGSNQPQHF.

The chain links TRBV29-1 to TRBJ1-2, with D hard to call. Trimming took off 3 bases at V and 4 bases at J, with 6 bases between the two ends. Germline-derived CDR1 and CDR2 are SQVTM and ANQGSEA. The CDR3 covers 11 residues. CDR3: CSVEGFYGYTF. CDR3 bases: TGCAGCGTTGAGGGGTTCTATGGCTACACCTTC. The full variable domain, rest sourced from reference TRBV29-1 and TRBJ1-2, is SAVISQKPSRDICQRGTSLTIQCQVDSQVTMMFWYRQQPGQSLTLIATANQGSEATYESGFVIDKFPISRPNLTFSTLTVSNMSPEDSSIYLCSVEGFYGYTFGSGTRLTVV.

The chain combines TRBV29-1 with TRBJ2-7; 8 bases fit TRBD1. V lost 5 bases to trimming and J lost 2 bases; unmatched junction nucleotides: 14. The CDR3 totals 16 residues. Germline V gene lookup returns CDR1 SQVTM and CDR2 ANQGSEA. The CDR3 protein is CSVIHPGTGGAYEQYF. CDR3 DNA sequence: TGCAGCGTTATCCACCCCGGGACAGGTGGCGCCTACGAGCAGTACTTC.

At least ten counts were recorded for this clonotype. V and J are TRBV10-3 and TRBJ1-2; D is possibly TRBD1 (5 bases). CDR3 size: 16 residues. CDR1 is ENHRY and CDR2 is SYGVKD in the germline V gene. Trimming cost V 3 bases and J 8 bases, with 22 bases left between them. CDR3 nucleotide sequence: TGTGCCATCAGTGATAGTCACTCGCAGGGTGAATACGGCTACACCTTC. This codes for CAISDSHSQGEYGYTF.

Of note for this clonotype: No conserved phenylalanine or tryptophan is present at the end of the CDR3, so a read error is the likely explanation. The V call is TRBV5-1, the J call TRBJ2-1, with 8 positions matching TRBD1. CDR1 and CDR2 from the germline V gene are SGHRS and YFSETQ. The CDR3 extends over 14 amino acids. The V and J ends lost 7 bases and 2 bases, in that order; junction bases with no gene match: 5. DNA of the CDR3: TGCGCCAGCGGCTCCAGGGGGCCCTACAATGAGCAGTTCTCC. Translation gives CASGSRGPYNEQFS.

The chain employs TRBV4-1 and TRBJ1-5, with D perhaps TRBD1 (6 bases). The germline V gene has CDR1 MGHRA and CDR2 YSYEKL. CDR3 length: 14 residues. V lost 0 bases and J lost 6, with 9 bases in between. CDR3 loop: CASSQEGGPQPQHF. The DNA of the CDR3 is TGCGCCAGCAGCCAAGAGGGGGGGCCTCAGCCCCAGCATTTT.